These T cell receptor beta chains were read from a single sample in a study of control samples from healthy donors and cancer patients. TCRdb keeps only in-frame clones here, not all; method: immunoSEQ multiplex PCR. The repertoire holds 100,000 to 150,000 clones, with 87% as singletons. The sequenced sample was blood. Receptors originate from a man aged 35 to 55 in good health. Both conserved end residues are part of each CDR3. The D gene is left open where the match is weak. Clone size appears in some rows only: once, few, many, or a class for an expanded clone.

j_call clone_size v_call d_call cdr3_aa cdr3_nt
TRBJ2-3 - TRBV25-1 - CASSGPHEDTQYF TGTGCCAGCAGTGGGCCCCACGAAGATACGCAGTATTTT
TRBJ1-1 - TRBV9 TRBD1 CASSPRGQVNTEAFF TGTGCCAGCAGCCCGAGGGGACAGGTGAACACTGAAGCTTTCTTT
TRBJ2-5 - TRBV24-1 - CATSDPVSREVQETQYF TGTGCCACCAGTGATCCCGTGTCCAGGGAGGTACAAGAGACCCAGTACTTC
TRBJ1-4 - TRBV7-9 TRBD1 CASSLGQGAGEKLFF TGTGCCAGCAGCTTAGGACAGGGGGCAGGCGAAAAACTGTTTTTT
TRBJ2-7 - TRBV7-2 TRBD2 CASSFSGGAGNEQYF TGTGCCAGCAGCTTTAGCGGGGGGGCCGGGAACGAGCAGTACTTC
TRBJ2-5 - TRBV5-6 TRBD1 CASSLGGQGWETQYF TGTGCCAGCAGCTTGGGGGGACAGGGTTGGGAGACCCAGTACTTC
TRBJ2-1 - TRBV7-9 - CASSLDVHEQFF TGTGCCAGCAGCTTAGATGTCCATGAGCAGTTCTTC
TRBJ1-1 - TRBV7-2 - CASSPTVGTRAFF TGTGCCAGCAGCCCTACCGTCGGCACCCGGGCTTTCTTT
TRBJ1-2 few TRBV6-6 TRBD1 CASSYRQGTNYGYTF TGTGCCAGCAGCTATCGACAGGGGACTAACTATGGCTACACCTTC
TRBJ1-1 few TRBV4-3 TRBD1 CASSQSPTGVDTEAFF TGCGCCAGCAGCCAAAGCCCGACAGGGGTGGACACTGAAGCTTTCTTT
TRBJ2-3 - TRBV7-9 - CASSLGLLADTQYF TGTGCCAGCAGCTTAGGGCTCTTGGCAGATACGCAGTATTTT
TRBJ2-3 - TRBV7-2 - CASSFRSGGRADTQYF TGTGCCAGCAGCTTTCGATCGGGGGGCCGGGCAGATACGCAGTATTTT
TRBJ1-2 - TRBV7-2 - CASSFLPGPANYGYTF TGTGCCAGCAGCTTCCTTCCAGGTCCAGCTAACTATGGCTACACCTTC
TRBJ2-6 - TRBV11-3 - CASSQMTEYSAGANVLTF TGTGCCAGCAGCCAAATGACAGAATACTCCGCTGGGGCCAACGTCCTGACTTTC
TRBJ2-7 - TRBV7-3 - CASSLQGYYEQYF TGTGCCAGCAGCTTACAGGGATACTACGAGCAGTACTTC
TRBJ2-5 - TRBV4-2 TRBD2 CASSQELQRGFEETQYF TGTGCCAGCAGCCAAGAGCTCCAGCGGGGGTTTGAAGAGACCCAGTACTTC
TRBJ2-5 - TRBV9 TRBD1 CASSGTGGGETQYF TGTGCCAGCAGCGGTACAGGGGGAGGAGAGACCCAGTACTTC
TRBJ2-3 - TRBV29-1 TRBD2 CSVDGGAADTQYF TGCAGCGTTGACGGGGGGGCGGCAGATACGCAGTATTTT